The present T cell receptor beta chain was sequenced within a study of a mutant IDH1 vaccine in newly diagnosed glioma. Concerning this clone itself: Its antigen is still unknown.

Germline values: CDR1 SGDLS, CDR2 YYNGEE. Trimming took 0 bases from V and 2 from J; bases not matched to a gene: 5. CDR3 length equals 15 residues. Produced via immunoSEQ multiplex PCR; TCRdb's table is partial and in-frame only. The sample holds tens of thousands of clones, over 70% seen once. Overall study results and limits: Induction of immune responses by the vaccine occurred in more than 85% of patients.

Described time point: week 23, last vaccination. Doses comprised 300 ug of mutant IDH1 20-mer peptide each, plus topical imiquimod. J is TRBJ2-7 and V is TRBV9; 7 bases fit TRBD2. Sequences were derived from PBMCs, sampled from a glioma patient whose treatment included an IDH1 peptide vaccine. The clonotype originates from a man in his forties with glioma. The CDR3 loop is CASSVGGGGPYEQYF. CDR3 sequence (DNA): TGTGCCAGCAGCGTAGGAGGCGGGGGACCCTACGAGCAGTACTTC.